The 18 T cell receptor beta chains below come from one sample, sequenced in a study of beta chain features in type 1 diabetes (dated by TCRdb to the late 2010s). Receptors were amplified or captured by the immunoSEQ multiplex PCR assay. The entire isolated RNA was reverse transcribed using the High Capacity cDNA Reverse Transcription Kit, and thus expressed TCRB transcripts were sequenced. Drawn from immuneACCESS, this table holds only the in-frame rearrangements with V and J called that TCRdb kept. Clones are partly lost; checked studies trace under half to an unresolved V gene and leave the rest unexplained. In this sample the table shows roughly 300,000 clones, roughly an eighth of which occur a single time. The biggest ten clones account for 0.017% of the sample. No antigen is known for these receptors. The paper's findings and limits, for the study overall: A moderate but significant shortening of TCRB CDR3 length was observed in type 1 diabetes patients in all four CD4+ subsets.

The material sequenced was naive CD4+ T cells from blood. The sample's cell subset or site label, in plain terms: true naive CD4+ T cells. Receptors were obtained from a young man with type 1 diabetes.

This clone was counted a few times. Here the CDR3 reads CASSLSGEKGTEAFF. In DNA, the CDR3 is TGCGCCAGCAGCTTAAGTGGAGAAAAAGGCACTGAAGCTTTCTTT. The rearrangement links TRBV5-1 to TRBJ1-1; D not certain. V lost 2 bases to trimming and J lost 4 bases, with 15 bases between them. The CDR3 extends over 15 amino acids. The germline CDR1 and CDR2 sequences are SGHRS and YFSETQ.

This chain links TRBV5-4 with TRBJ1-4, with TRBD1 identical over 7 bases. There are 15 residues in the CDR3. Germline V lookup: CDR1 SGHNT, CDR2 YYREEE (reference sequence). With 4 bases clipped from V and 10 bases from J, the junction kept 13 bases outside the gene matches. The CDR3 DNA sequence: TGTGCCAGCAGCAATCAGACAGGGACGAGTGGAAAACTGTTTTTT. Translating gives CASSNQTGTSGKLFF.

The chain joins TRBV30 to TRBJ1-4; D is possibly TRBD1 (5 bases). In germline, CDR1 is GTSNPN, CDR2 SVGIG (reference sequence). Trimming removed 1 base from V and 7 bases from J, with 22 bases in between. This CDR3 is built from 17 residues. The CDR3 loop is CAWSGGNRRVLGEKLFF. The CDR3 coding sequence is TGTGCCTGGAGTGGCGGGAACAGGCGGGTTCTTGGTGAAAAACTGTTTTTT.

The V gene is TRBV7-9, the J gene TRBJ2-7; perhaps TRBD2 as D (6 bases). V lost 5 bases and J 0 bases, leaving 14 bases between the germline ends. This CDR3 is built from 15 residues. The germline V gene has CDR1 SEHNR and CDR2 FQNEAQ (reference sequence). The CDR3 sequence: CASSPPSAPSYEQYF. For the CDR3, the DNA is TGTGCCAGCAGCCCGCCTAGCGCTCCCTCCTACGAGCAGTACTTC.

In its sample, this clone was seen a few times. This chain links TRBV7-9 with TRBJ2-1, with 7 bases aligning to TRBD2. The J segment lost 8 bases and the V segment lost 5 bases, leaving 9 bases of the junction unmatched. The CDR3 is made up of 14 amino acids. Germline values: CDR1 SEHNR, CDR2 FQNEAQ (reference sequence). CDR3 sequence reads: CASSPRGTNDEQFF. CDR3 nucleotide sequence: TGTGCCAGCAGCCCCCGAGGGACTAATGATGAGCAGTTCTTC.

The V gene is TRBV29-1, the J gene TRBJ2-5; 9 bases line up with TRBD2. The DNA end is a closer match to TRBJ2-7, so the J assignment may be wrong. Germline loops: CDR1 SQVTM, CDR2 ANQGSEA. This CDR3 has 15 amino acids. The CDR3 coding sequence is TGCAGCGTCGAGTTCTGGGGGCGGGAGGGCCTCGAGCAGTACTTC. Translating gives CSVEFWGREGLEQYF.

The V call is TRBV5-6, the J call TRBJ2-7; D may be TRBD1 (6 bases). The V end lost 0 bases, the J end lost 4 bases, and 14 bases lay between the germline ends. Looked up from germline, CDR1 is SGHDT and CDR2 is YYEEEE. CDR3 length: 15 amino acids. The CDR3 protein is CASSLGPSGTYEQYF. CDR3 nucleotide sequence: TGTGCCAGCAGCTTGGGACCATCGGGGACATACGAGCAGTACTTC.

In this sample, this clone turned up a few times. The chain is built from TRBV7-8 and TRBJ2-5; the D gene is possibly TRBD2 (6 bases). The V and J ends lost 5 bases and 5 bases respectively, with 12 bases between them. The CDR3 sequence is 13 residues long. Germline loops: CDR1 SGHVS, CDR2 FQNEAQ. CDR3 sequence reads: CASSAGPGETQYF. The CDR3 nucleotides are TGTGCCAGCAGCGCGGGGCCAGGGGAGACCCAGTACTTC.

The chain joins TRBV7-2 to TRBJ1-5; 7 bases agree with TRBD1. V was clipped by 5 bases and J by 6 bases; unmatched bases: 4. Germline CDR1 and CDR2: SGHTA and FQGNSA. The CDR3 has 13 amino acids. The CDR3 DNA is TGTGCCAGCAGCCAACAGGGGAGTCAGCCCCAGCATTTT. It codes for CASSQQGSQPQHF. The whole variable domain, filled in from reference TRBV7-2 and TRBJ1-5, reads GAGVSQSPSNKVTEKGKDVELRCDPISGHTALYWYRQSLGQGLEFLIYFQGNSAPDKSGLPSDRFSAERTGGSVSTLTIQRTQQEDSAVYLCASSQQGSQPQHFGDGTRLSIL.

This clone was found a few times. The rearrangement links TRBV4-2 to TRBJ2-3; 10 bases map to TRBD2. CDR1 LGHNA and CDR2 YNFKEQ come from the germline V gene. Trimming at V came to 4 bases and at J to 5 bases, leaving 15 bases not matched to a gene. The CDR3 extends over 18 amino acids. The CDR3 DNA sequence: TGTGCCAGCAGCCGCTCAGTGGGACTAGCGAGTCGTAAAGATACGCAGTATTTT. It is translated as CASSRSVGLASRKDTQYF.

This clone has a handful of counts. The V and J genes are TRBV7-3 and TRBJ2-1; 9 bases match TRBD2. CDR3 length: 16 amino acids. Germline values: CDR1 SGHTA, CDR2 FQGTGA. Trimming took 2 bases from V and 8 from J; bases not matched to a gene: 10. Here the CDR3 DNA reads TGTGCCAGCAGCTTACCACTAGCGGGTGCAACTCATGAGCAGTTCTTC. Translating it yields CASSLPLAGATHEQFF.

The chain carries TRBV10-3 and TRBJ2-1, with unresolved D. Germline lookup yields CDR1 ENHRY and CDR2 SYGVKD. The CDR3 spans 12 residues. The CDR3 nucleotides read TGTGCATTTAGTCTAGAAGGCAATGAGCAGTTCTTC. Its protein is CAFSLEGNEQFF.

This clone was detected a few times. The rearrangement uses TRBV7-9 and TRBJ2-3, with 8 bases fitting TRBD2. CDR1 is SEHNR and CDR2 is FQNEAQ in the germline V gene (reference sequence). Trimming cost V 6 bases and J 3 bases; bases outside gene matches: 5. This CDR3 spans 14 amino acids. The CDR3 spells CASRPAGETDTQYF. CDR3 nucleotide sequence: TGTGCCAGCAGGCCAGCGGGAGAGACAGATACGCAGTATTTT.

The chain uses TRBV5-1 and TRBJ2-7; 9 bases map to TRBD2. V gave up 5 bases and J gave up 7 bases; unmatched junction bases: 10. The CDR3 consists of 14 residues. The germline V gene encodes CDR1 SGHRS and CDR2 YFSETQ. The CDR3 DNA reads TGCGCCAGCAGGAGCGCGGGAGGGCCGGGTGAGCAGTACTTC. As protein: CASRSAGGPGEQYF.

The chain recombines TRBV28 with TRBJ1-1; 8 bases agree with TRBD1. Germline CDR1 and CDR2: MDHEN and SYDVKM. The V segment lost 7 bases and the J segment 5 bases; nucleotides outside the gene matches: 12. This CDR3 region has 15 residues. In DNA, the CDR3 is TGTGCCAGCACCTCCACAGGGGGAGGTAAAACTGAAGCTTTCTTT. This encodes CASTSTGGGKTEAFF.

This clone was counted a few times. The chain links TRBV5-1 to TRBJ2-1; D is perhaps TRBD2 (5 bases). Trimming took off 6 bases at V and 9 bases at J, with 22 bases between the two ends. The germline V gene has CDR1 SGHRS and CDR2 YFSETQ. This CDR3 has 15 residues. CDR3 nucleotide sequence: TGCGCCAGCACCTCCTTAGGGTCCCTAGAGGGTGAGCAGTTCTTC. This gives the protein CASTSLGSLEGEQFF.

The gene calls are TRBV11-2 and TRBJ1-4; 9 bases align to TRBD1. The CDR3 length is 14 residues. Looked up from germline, CDR1 is SGHAT and CDR2 is FQNNGV. J lost 5 bases, V lost 4 bases, and 2 bases had no gene match. The CDR3 bases are TGTGCCAGCAGCTCGGGGACAGGGAATGAAAAACTGTTTTTT. Translating it yields CASSSGTGNEKLFF.

V and J are TRBV29-1 and TRBJ2-5; TRBD1 matches at 7 bases. Germline values: CDR1 SQVTM, CDR2 ANQGSEA. This CDR3 has 14 residues. V lost 3 bases to trimming and J lost 5 bases; unmatched junction nucleotides: 9. The CDR3 loop is CSVEINRGGETQYF. In DNA, the CDR3 is TGCAGCGTTGAGATTAACAGGGGTGGGGAGACCCAGTACTTC.